This TCR beta chain was observed in a study of shared clonotypes between healthy human individuals. Germline V gene data show CDR1 as MDHEN and CDR2 as SYDVKM. The CDR3 spans 13 residues. V lost 10 bases and J lost 11, with 18 bases in between. The protocol was immunoSEQ multiplex PCR, while the TCRdb copy is restricted to in-frame clones and leaves out a portion. This sample yields around 700,000 clones, of which roughly 70% are seen a single time; 1.8% belongs to the top ten. The sequencing sample was made of memory CD4+ T cells sorted from blood. Subset denoted: CD45RA-negative fraction. This receptor was taken from a woman younger than 45 in good health. The chain recombines TRBV28 with TRBJ2-6, with D unclear. This CDR3 reads CATCPSVVDVLTF. CDR3 in DNA: TGTGCCACCTGCCCGTCTGTCGTGGACGTCCTGACTTTC.